This TCR beta chain came from a study of control samples from healthy donors and cancer patients. Using immunoSEQ multiplex PCR, the repertoire was profiled, and TCRdb retains in-frame clones only, with some absent. This table holds 150,000 to 200,000 clones, 85% to 95% found once. This CDR3 spans 14 amino acids. In germline, CDR1 is ENHRY, CDR2 SYGVKD. Trimming stripped 11 bases from V and 5 bases from J, with 21 bases between. The J gene is TRBJ2-5, the V gene TRBV10-3, with TRBD2 as a possible D gene (7 bases). Source material: blood. The TCR comes from a man between 18 and 35 years old in good health. The CDR3 DNA is TGTGCCGCAGCTGGTGGGGGGGCCAAGGAGACCCAGTACTTC. This codes for CAAAGGGAKETQYF.